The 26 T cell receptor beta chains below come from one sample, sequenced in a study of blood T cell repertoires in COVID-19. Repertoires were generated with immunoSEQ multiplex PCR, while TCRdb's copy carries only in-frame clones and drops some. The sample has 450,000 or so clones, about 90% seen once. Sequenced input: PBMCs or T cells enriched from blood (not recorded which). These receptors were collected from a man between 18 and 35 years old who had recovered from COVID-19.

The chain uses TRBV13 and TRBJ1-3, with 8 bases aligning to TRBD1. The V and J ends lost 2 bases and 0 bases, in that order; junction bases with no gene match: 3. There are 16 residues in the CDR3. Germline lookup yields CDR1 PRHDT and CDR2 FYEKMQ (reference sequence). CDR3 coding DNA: TGTGCCAGCAGCTTAACAGGGGGATTCTCTGGAAACACCATATATTTT. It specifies CASSLTGGFSGNTIYF.

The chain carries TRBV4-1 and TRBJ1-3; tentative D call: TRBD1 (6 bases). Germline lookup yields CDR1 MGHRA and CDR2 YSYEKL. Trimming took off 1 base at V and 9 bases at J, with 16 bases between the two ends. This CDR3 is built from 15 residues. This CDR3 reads CASSQVQQGGGTIYF. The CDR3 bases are TGCGCCAGCAGCCAAGTTCAACAGGGTGGTGGCACCATATATTTT.

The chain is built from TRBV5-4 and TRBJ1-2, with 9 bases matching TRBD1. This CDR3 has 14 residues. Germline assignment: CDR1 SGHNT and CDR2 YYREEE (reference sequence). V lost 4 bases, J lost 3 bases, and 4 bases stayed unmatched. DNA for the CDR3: TGTGCCAGCAGCCGGGACAGGGTCGACTATGGCTACACCTTC. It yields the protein CASSRDRVDYGYTF.

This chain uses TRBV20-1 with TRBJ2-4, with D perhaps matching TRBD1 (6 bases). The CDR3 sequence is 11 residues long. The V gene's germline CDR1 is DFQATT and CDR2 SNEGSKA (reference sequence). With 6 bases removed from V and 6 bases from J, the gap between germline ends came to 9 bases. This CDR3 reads CSAKQGNIQYF. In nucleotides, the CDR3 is TGCAGTGCCAAACAGGGAAACATTCAGTACTTC.

The CDR3 here is CASSPASRGNSPLHF. CDR3 DNA: TGTGCCAGCTCACCTGCCTCCAGGGGGAATTCACCCCTCCACTTT. The chain recombines TRBV18 with TRBJ1-6; 7 positions match TRBD1. V lost 3 bases, J lost 7 bases, and 6 bases stayed unmatched. The CDR3 is 15 residues long. In germline, CDR1 is KGHSH, CDR2 LQKENI. Variable domain in full (rest from reference TRBV18 and TRBJ1-6): NAGVMQNPRHLVRRRGQEARLRCSPMKGHSHVYWYRQLPEEGLKFMVYLQKENIIDESGMPKERFSAEFPKEGPSILRIQQVVRGDSAAYFCASSPASRGNSPLHFGNGTRLTVT.

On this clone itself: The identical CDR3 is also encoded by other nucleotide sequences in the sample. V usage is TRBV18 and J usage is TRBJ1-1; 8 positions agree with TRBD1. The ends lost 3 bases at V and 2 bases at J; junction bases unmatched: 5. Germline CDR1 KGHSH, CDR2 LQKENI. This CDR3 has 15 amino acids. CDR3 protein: CASSPLGQVNTEAFF. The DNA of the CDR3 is TGTGCCAGCTCACCCCTGGGACAGGTTAACACTGAAGCTTTCTTT.

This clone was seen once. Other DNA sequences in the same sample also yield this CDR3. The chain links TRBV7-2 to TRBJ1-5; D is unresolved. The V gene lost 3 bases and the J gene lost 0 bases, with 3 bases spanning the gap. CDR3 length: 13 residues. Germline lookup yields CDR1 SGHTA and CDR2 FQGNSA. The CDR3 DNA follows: TGTGCCAGCAGCTTCTATAGCAATCAGCCCCAGCATTTT. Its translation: CASSFYSNQPQHF. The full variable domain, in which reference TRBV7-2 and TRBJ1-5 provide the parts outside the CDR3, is GAGVSQSPSNKVTEKGKDVELRCDPISGHTALYWYRQSLGQGLEFLIYFQGNSAPDKSGLPSDRFSAERTGGSVSTLTIQRTQQEDSAVYLCASSFYSNQPQHFGDGTRLSIL.

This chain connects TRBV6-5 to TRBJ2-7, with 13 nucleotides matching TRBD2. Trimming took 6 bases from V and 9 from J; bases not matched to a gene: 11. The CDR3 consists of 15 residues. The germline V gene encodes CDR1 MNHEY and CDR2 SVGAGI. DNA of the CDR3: TGTGCCAGCAGCCCCGGGACTAGCGGGGCTAACGGGCAGTACTTC. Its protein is CASSPGTSGANGQYF.

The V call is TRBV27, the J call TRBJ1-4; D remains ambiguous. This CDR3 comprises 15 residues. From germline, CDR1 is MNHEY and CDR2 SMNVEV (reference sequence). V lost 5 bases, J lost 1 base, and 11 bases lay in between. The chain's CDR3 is CASSPTPGTNEKLFF. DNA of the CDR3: TGTGCCAGCAGTCCAACTCCGGGAACTAATGAAAAACTGTTTTTT.

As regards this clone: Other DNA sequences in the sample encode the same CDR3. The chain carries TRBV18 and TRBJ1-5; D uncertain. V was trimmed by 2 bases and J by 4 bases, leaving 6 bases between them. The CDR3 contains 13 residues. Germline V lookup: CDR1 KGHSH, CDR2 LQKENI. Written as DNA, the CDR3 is TGTGCCAGCTCACCAGGGCAGAATCAGCCCCAGCATTTT. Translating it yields CASSPGQNQPQHF.

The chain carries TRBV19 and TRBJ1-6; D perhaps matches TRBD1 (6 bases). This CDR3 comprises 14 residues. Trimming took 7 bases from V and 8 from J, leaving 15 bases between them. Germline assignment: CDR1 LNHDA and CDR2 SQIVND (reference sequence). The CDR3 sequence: CASKIRDIYSPLHF. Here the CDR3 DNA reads TGTGCCAGTAAGATCCGGGACATTTATTCACCCCTCCACTTT.

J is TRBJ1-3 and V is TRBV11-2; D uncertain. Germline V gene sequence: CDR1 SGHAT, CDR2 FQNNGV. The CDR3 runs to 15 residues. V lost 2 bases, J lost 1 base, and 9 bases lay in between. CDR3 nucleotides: TGTGCCAGCAGCTTAACTCGATCTTCTGGAAACACCATATATTTT. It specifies CASSLTRSSGNTIYF.

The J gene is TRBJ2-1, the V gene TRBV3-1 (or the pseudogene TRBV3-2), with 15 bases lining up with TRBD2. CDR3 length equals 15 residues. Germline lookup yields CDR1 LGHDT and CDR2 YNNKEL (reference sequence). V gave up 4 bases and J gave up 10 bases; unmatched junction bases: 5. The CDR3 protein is CASSLGLAGGDEQFF. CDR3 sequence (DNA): TGTGCCAGCAGCCTCGGACTAGCGGGAGGGGACGAGCAGTTCTTC.

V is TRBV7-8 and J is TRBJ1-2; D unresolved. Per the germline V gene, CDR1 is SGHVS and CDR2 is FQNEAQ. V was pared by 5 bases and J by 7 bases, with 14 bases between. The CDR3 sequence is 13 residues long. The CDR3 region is CASSREGASGYTF. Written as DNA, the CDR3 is TGTGCCAGCAGCCGCGAGGGAGCAAGTGGCTACACCTTC. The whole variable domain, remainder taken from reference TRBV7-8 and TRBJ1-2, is GAGVSQSPRYKVAKRGQDVALRCDPISGHVSLFWYQQALGQGPEFLTYFQNEAQLDKSGLPSDRFFAERPEGSVSTLKIQRTQQEDSAVYLCASSREGASGYTFGSGTRLTVV.

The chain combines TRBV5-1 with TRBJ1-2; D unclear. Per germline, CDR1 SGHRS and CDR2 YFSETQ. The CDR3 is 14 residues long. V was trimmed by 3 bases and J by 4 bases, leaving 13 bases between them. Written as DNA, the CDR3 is TGCGCCAGCAGCTCCATATCAGGTAGCTATGGCTACACCTTC. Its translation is CASSSISGSYGYTF.

This CDR3 is CASEGGGYNEQFF. CDR3 bases: TGTGCCAGCGAGGGAGGGGGATACAATGAGCAGTTCTTC. The chain couples TRBV28 to TRBJ2-1, with D possibly matching TRBD2 (7 bases). This CDR3 contains 13 residues. V was clipped by 8 bases and J by 4 bases, with 12 bases between them. Germline loops: CDR1 MDHEN, CDR2 SYDVKM.

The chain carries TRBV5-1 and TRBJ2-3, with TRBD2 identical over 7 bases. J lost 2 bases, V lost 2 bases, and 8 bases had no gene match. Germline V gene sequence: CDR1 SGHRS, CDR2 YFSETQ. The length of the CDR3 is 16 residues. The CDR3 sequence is CASSLGGRGFTDTQYF. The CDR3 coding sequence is TGCGCCAGCAGCTTAGGCGGGAGAGGGTTCACAGATACGCAGTATTTT.

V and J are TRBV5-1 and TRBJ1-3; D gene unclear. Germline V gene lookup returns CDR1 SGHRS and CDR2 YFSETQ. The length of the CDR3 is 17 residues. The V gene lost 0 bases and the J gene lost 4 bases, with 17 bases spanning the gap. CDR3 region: CASSLAQADILGNTIYF. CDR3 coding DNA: TGCGCCAGCAGCTTGGCCCAGGCTGATATTTTGGGAAACACCATATATTTT.

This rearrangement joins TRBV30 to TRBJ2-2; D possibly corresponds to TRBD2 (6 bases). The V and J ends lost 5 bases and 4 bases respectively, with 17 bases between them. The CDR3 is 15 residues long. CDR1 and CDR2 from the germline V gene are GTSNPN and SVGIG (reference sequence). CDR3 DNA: TGTGCCTGGGTGGCCGGGGGACGTGTCACCGGGGAGCTGTTTTTT. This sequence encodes CAWVAGGRVTGELFF.

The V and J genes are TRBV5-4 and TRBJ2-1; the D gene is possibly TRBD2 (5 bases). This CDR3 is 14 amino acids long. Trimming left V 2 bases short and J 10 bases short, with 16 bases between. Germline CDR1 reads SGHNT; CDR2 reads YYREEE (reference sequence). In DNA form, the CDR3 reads TGTGCCAGCAGCTTAGGCGGGTCCCTGGGGGAGCAGTTCTTC. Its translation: CASSLGGSLGEQFF.

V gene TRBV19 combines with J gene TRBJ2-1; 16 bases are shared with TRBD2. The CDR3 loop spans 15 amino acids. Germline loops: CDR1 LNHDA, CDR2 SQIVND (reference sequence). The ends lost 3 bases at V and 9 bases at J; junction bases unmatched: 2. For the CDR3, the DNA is TGTGCCAGTAGTATGGGACTAGCGGGAGGGGGTGAGCAGTTCTTC. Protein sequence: CASSMGLAGGGEQFF.

The CDR3 bases are TGTGCCAGCAGCCAATGGCGAGGCACTGAAGCTTTCTTT. This encodes CASSQWRGTEAFF. This chain joins TRBV14 and TRBJ1-1; D is unresolved. The CDR3 consists of 13 residues. Trimming took off 2 bases at V and 4 bases at J, with 8 bases between the two ends. Germline V lookup: CDR1 SGHDN, CDR2 FVKESK.

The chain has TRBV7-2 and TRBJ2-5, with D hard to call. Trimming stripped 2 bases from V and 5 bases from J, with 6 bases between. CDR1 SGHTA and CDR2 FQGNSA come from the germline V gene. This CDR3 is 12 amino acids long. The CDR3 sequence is CASSLLHETQYF. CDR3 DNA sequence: TGTGCCAGCAGCTTATTACACGAGACCCAGTACTTC.

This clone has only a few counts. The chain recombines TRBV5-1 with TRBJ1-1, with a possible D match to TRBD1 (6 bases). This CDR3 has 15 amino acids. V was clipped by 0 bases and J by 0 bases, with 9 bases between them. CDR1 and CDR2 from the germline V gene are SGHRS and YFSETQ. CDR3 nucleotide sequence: TGCGCCAGCAGCTTGGATGGGGGCGTGAACACTGAAGCTTTCTTT. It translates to CASSLDGGVNTEAFF.

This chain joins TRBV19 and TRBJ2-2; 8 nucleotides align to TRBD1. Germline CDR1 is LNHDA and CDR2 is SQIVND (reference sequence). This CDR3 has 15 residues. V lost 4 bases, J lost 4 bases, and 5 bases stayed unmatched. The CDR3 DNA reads TGTGCCAGTAGTACTGTGGACAGGGCCACCGGGGAGCTGTTTTTT. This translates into CASSTVDRATGELFF.

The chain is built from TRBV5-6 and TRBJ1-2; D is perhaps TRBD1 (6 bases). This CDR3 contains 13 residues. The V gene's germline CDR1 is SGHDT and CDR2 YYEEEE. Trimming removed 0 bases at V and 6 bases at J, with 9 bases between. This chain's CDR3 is CASSLDREHGYTF. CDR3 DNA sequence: TGTGCCAGCAGCTTGGACAGGGAGCATGGCTACACCTTC.